The 5 T cell receptor beta chains below come from one sample, sequenced in a study of cytomegalovirus exposure and HLA in healthy donors. Only in-frame clones appear in the TCRdb table, and some are missing; sequencing was by immunoSEQ multiplex PCR. The sample includes hundreds of thousands of clones, 70% to 90% of them seen just once. The sequenced material came from PBMCs. These TCRs come from a woman younger than 45 in good health and CMV-seropositive.

The chain carries TRBV18 and TRBJ2-2; TRBD2 matches 9 bases. The ends lost 6 bases at V and 5 bases at J; junction bases unmatched: 10. The CDR3 is made up of 16 amino acids. Germline V gene data show CDR1 as KGHSH and CDR2 as LQKENI. In nucleotides, the CDR3 is TGTGCCAGCTCGGGATTAGCGGGAGTGCAGACCGGGGAGCTGTTTTTT. This codes for CASSGLAGVQTGELFF.

V is TRBV11-2 and J is TRBJ1-2; D is perhaps TRBD1 (5 bases). Germline V gives CDR1 SGHAT, CDR2 FQNNGV. The V end was cut by 5 bases, the J end by 5 bases, with 12 bases between. This CDR3 has 13 residues. For the CDR3, the DNA is TGTGCCAGCAGCCCGAGCGACAGTTATGGCTACACCTTC. It translates to CASSPSDSYGYTF.

The V gene is TRBV6-4, the J gene TRBJ1-5; D might be TRBD1 (5 bases). From germline, CDR1 is MRHNA and CDR2 SNTAGT. The V gene lost 10 bases and the J gene lost 6 bases, with 19 bases spanning the gap. This CDR3 contains 14 residues. The CDR3 bases are TGTGCCATCTTTACCGGGGGATGTGGTCAGCCCCAGCATTTT. This translates into CAIFTGGCGQPQHF.

The chain joins TRBV10-1 to TRBJ2-7; TRBD1 is a possible D gene (6 bases). The CDR3 spans 14 residues. Between the trimmed V and J ends, which lost 6 bases and 3 bases, there was a span of 15 bases. CDR1 WNHNN and CDR2 SYGVQD come from the germline V gene (reference sequence). The CDR3: CASSPGTQGYEQYF. CDR3 sequence (DNA): TGCGCCAGCAGCCCCGGGACACAGGGCTACGAGCAGTACTTC.

The rearrangement links TRBV11-2 to TRBJ1-1, with D perhaps TRBD1 (5 bases). Germline CDR1 is SGHAT and CDR2 is FQNNGV. The CDR3 is made up of 11 amino acids. V was trimmed by 5 bases and J by 7 bases, leaving 8 bases between them. Here the CDR3 DNA reads TGTGCCAGCAGCCACGACAGTGAAGCTTTCTTT. Translating it yields CASSHDSEAFF.